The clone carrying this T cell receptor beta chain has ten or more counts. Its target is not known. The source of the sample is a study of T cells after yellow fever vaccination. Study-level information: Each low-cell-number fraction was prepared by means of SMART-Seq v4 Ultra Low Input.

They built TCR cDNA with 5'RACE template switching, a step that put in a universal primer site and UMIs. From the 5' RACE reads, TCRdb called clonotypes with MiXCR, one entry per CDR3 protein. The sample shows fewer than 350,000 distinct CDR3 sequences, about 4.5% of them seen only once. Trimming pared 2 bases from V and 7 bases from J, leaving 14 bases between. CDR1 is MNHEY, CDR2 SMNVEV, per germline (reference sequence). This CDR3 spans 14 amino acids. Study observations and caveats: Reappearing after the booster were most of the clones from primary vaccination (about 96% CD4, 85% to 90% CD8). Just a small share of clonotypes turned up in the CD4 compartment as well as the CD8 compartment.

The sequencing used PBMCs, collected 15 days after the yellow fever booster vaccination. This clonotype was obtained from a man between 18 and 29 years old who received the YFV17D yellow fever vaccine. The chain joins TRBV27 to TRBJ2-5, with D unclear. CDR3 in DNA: TGTGCCAGCAGTTTAGGACCTCTAGGCGGGACCCAGTACTTC. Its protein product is CASSLGPLGGTQYF.